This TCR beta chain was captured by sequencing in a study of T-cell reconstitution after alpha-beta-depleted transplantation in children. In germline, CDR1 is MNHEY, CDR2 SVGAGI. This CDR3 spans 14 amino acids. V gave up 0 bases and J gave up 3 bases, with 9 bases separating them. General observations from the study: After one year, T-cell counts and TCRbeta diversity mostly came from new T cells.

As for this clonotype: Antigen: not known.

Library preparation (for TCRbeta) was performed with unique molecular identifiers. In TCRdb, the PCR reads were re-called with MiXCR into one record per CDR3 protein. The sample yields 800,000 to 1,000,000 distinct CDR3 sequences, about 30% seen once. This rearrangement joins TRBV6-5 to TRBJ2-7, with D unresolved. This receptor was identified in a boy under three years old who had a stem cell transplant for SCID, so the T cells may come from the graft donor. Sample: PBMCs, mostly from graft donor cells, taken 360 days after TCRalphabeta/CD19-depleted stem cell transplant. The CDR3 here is CASSYSQDLYEQYF. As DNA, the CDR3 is TGTGCCAGCAGTTACTCGCAAGACCTCTACGAGCAGTACTTC.